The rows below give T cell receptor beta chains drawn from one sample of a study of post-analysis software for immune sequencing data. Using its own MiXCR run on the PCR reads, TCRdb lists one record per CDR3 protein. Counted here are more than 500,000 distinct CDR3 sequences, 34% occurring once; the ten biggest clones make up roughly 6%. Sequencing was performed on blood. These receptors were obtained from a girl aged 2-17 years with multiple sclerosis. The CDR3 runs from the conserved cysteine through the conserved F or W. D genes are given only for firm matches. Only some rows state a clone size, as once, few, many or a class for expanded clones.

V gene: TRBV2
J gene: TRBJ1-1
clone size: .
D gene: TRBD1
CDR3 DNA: TGTACCAGCAGTGACAGGGGGGGGAGCACTGAAGCTTTCTTT
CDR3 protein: CTSSDRGGSTEAFF

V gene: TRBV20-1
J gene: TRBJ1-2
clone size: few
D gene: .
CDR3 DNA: TGCAGTGCTAGAGAGAGGGAATGGGCAGACAGTGGCTACACCTTC
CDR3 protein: CSAREREWADSGYTF

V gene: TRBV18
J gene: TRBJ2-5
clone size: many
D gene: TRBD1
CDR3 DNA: TGTGCCAGCTCACGACAGGGGCAAGAGACCCAGTACTTC
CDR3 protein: CASSRQGQETQYF

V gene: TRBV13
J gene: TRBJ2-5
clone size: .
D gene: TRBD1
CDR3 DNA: TGTGCCAGCAGCTTGGGTGACAGGGCGGCCCAAGAGACCCAGTACTTC
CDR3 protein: CASSLGDRAAQETQYF

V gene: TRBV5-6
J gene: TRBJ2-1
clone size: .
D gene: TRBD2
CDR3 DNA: TGTGCCAGCAGCCCCCTTAGCGGGGGGCCCCTCAATGAGCACTTCTTC
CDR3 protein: CASSPLSGGPLNEHFF

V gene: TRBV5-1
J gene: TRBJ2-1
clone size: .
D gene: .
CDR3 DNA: TGCGCCAGCAGCCTCGAAATCCCCTACAATGAGCAGTGCTTC
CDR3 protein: CASSLEIPYNEQCF

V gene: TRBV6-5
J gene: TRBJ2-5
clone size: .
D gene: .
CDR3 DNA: TGTGCCAGCAGTTCCTCGAGGGGAAGCGAGACCCAGTACTTC
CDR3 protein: CASSSSRGSETQYF

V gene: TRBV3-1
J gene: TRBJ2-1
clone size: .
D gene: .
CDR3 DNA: TGTGCCAGCAGCCTAGGGTCGTCCAATGGGGAGCAGTTCTTC
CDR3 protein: CASSLGSSNGEQFF

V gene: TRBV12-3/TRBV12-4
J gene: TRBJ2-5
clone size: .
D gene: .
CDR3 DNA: TGTGCCAGCAGTTGGAAAACGACCCAGTACTTC
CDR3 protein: CASSWKTTQYF

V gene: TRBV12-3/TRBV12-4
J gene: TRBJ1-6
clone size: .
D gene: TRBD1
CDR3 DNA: TGTGCCAGCAGAGGCTGGGCACAGGGGGGTTATAATTCACCCCTCCACTTT
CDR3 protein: CASRGWAQGGYNSPLHF

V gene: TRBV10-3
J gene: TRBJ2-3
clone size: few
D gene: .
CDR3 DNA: TGTGCCATCACAGGAGACAAAGATACGCAGTATTTT
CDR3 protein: CAITGDKDTQYF

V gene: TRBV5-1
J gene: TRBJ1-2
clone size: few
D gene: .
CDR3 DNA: TGCGCCAGCAGCTTGATGATCGGGGAGTCTGGTGGCTACACCTTC
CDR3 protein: CASSLMIGESGGYTF

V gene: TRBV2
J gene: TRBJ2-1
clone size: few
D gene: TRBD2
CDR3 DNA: TGTGCCAGCATGAAGACTAGCGGGGAATACAATGAGCAGTTCTTC
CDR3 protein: CASMKTSGEYNEQFF

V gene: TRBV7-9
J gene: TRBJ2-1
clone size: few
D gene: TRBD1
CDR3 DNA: TGTGCCAGCACCTCCGGGACAGGGGCCTACAATGAGCAGTTCTTC
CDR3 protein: CASTSGTGAYNEQFF

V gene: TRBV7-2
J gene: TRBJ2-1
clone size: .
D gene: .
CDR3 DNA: TGTGCCAGCAGCTTAGCGGGGGGTACTGAGCAGTTCTTC
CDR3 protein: CASSLAGGTEQFF

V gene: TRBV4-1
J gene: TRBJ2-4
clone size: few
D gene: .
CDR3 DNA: TGCGCCAGCAGCCAAGTCGGGGGGCCCATAGCCAAAAACATTCAGTACTTC
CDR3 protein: CASSQVGGPIAKNIQYF

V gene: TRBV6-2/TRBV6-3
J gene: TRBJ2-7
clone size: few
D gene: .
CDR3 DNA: TGTGCCAGCAGACCCGACAGCTACGAGCAGTACTTC
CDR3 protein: CASRPDSYEQYF

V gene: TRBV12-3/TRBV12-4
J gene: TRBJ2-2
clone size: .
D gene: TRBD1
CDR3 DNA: TGTGCCAGCAGAAGACAGGGGGCGGGCGGGGAGCGGTTTTTT
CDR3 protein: CASRRQGAGGERFF

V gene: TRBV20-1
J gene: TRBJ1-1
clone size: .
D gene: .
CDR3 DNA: TGCAGTGTAATTCGGCCGTACAGGGCTGACACTGAAGCTTTCTTT
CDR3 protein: CSVIRPYRADTEAFF

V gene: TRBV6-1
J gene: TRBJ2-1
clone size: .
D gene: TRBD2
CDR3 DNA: TGTGCCAGCAGTGGCGGGGGGGCGGTCCTCTATGAGCAGTTCTTC
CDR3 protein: CASSGGGAVLYEQFF

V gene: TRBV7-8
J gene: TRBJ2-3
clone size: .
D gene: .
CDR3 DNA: TGTGCCAGCACCAGGAGCCCAGGGCCCAGAGATACGCAGTATTTT
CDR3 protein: CASTRSPGPRDTQYF

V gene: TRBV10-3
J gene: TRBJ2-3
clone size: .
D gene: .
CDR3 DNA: TGTGCCATCAAGGGGGAGGGCACAGATACGCAGTATTTT
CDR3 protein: CAIKGEGTDTQYF

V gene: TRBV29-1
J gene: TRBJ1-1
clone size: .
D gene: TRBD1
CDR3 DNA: TGCAGCGTTCCCGGGACAGGGGCCCTCGGGAGCACTGAAGCTTTCTTT
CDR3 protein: CSVPGTGALGSTEAFF

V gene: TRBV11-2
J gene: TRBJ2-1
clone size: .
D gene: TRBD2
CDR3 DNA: TGTGCCAGCAGCTTCGGGACTAGCGGGGGGGTCCGCTCCTACAATGAGCAGTTCTTC
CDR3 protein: CASSFGTSGGVRSYNEQFF

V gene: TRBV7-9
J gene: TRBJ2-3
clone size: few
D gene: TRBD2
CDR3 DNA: TGTGCCAGCAGCTTCGAAGCGGGGGGCACAGATACGCAGTATTTT
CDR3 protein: CASSFEAGGTDTQYF

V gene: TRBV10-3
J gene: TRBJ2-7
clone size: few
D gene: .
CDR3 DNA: TGTGCCATCAGTGTTTCGGGAAGGACAGTTTCCTACGAGCAGTACTTC
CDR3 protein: CAISVSGRTVSYEQYF